The rows below give T cell receptor beta chains drawn from one sample of a study of OX40 agonist ivuxolimab in advanced cancers. Sequencing was performed with immunoSEQ multiplex PCR; in TCRdb, only in-frame clones are kept and a portion is missing. The sample contains tens of thousands of clones, around 86% of which appear only once. The material was CD4+ or CD8+ T cells sorted from blood, obtained in a trial of the OX40 agonist ivuxolimab. Receptor source: an adult with an advanced solid tumor such as melanoma, head and neck, liver or kidney cancer. Each CDR3 is given with its conserved first and last residue. D genes are given only for firm matches. Not every row has a clone size; where given, it reads once, few, many or a size class.

j_call d_call clone_size v_call cdr3_aa cdr3_nt
TRBJ2-5 NA NA TRBV5-1 CASSLEAGDRETQYF TGCGCCAGCAGCTTGGAGGCCGGAGACCGGGAGACCCAGTACTTC
TRBJ1-5 TRBD1 NA TRBV6-6 CASSYGTGGGQPQHF TGTGCCAGCAGTTACGGGACAGGGGGCGGTCAGCCCCAGCATTTT
TRBJ2-2 TRBD1 NA TRBV5-1 CASSSLTGAGTGELFF TGCGCCAGCAGCTCCCTTACAGGGGCGGGCACCGGGGAGCTGTTTTTT
TRBJ2-7 TRBD2 NA TRBV30 CAWSIGGGRYGEQYF TGTGCCTGGAGTATAGGAGGCGGGAGATATGGCGAGCAGTACTTC
TRBJ1-2 NA NA TRBV5-1 CASSSSTGNNGYTF TGCGCCAGCAGCTCGTCTACAGGGAACAACGGCTACACCTTC
TRBJ1-5 NA NA TRBV28 CASNLRQYSNQPQHF TGTGCCAGCAACCTAAGGCAGTATAGCAATCAGCCCCAGCATTTT
TRBJ1-1 NA NA TRBV27 CAILLRGGEEAFF TGTGCCATCCTCCTAAGGGGGGGGGAGGAAGCTTTCTTT
TRBJ1-2 NA NA TRBV18 CASSPETDYGYTF TGTGCCAGCTCACCAGAGACAGACTATGGCTACACCTTC
TRBJ1-1 NA NA TRBV6-5 CASTRDRPPEAFF TGTGCCAGCACCCGCGACAGGCCTCCTGAAGCTTTCTTT
TRBJ1-1 NA NA TRBV28 CASKVGPTEAFF TGTGCCAGCAAGGTAGGCCCCACTGAAGCTTTCTTT
TRBJ1-1 TRBD1 NA TRBV5-1 CASSWSDRANTEAFF TGCGCCAGCAGCTGGAGCGACAGGGCGAACACTGAAGCTTTCTTT
TRBJ2-2 NA NA TRBV5-1 CASSLDGGSITGELFF TGCGCCAGCAGTCTGGATGGAGGTTCGATAACTGGGGAGCTGTTTTTT
TRBJ1-2 NA once TRBV5-4 CASSLVSGRRGYTF TGTGCCAGCAGCTTGGTAAGCGGGAGAAGAGGCTACACCTTC
TRBJ2-3 TRBD1 NA TRBV27 CASSLSRNRGRADTQYF TGTGCCAGCAGTTTATCCCGAAACAGGGGAAGGGCAGATACGCAGTATTTT
TRBJ2-7 NA NA TRBV6-5 CASSVLTGEQYF TGTGCCAGCAGTGTACTTACTGGCGAGCAGTACTTC
TRBJ2-2 NA NA TRBV9 CASSVDLWGSTGELFF TGTGCCAGCAGCGTAGATCTTTGGGGAAGTACCGGGGAGCTGTTTTTT
TRBJ2-3 NA NA TRBV14 CASSRRVGYPTDTQYF TGTGCCAGCAGCCGAAGGGTGGGCTATCCAACAGATACGCAGTATTTT
TRBJ2-3 NA NA TRBV2 CASRWDSGGTDTQYF TGTGCCAGCAGGTGGGACTCGGGGGGCACAGATACGCAGTATTTT
TRBJ1-1 TRBD1 NA TRBV10-2 CASRRDRGPTEAFF TGCGCCAGCAGAAGGGACAGGGGCCCCACTGAAGCTTTCTTT
TRBJ2-5 NA NA TRBV5-1 CASSLQGLSTGETQYF TGCGCCAGCAGCTTACAGGGCCTCTCGACGGGAGAGACCCAGTACTTC
TRBJ2-5 NA once TRBV18 CASSLSQGQETQYF TGTGCCAGCTCACTATCCCAGGGGCAAGAGACCCAGTACTTC
TRBJ2-3 NA NA TRBV20-1 CSWYTDTQYF TGCAGTTGGTACACAGATACGCAGTATTTT
TRBJ2-2 NA NA TRBV28 CASITRRAERTGELFF TGTGCCAGCATCACCCGGAGGGCAGAACGAACCGGGGAGCTGTTTTTT
TRBJ1-6 NA NA TRBV28 CASSLWEANSPLHF TGTGCCAGCAGTTTATGGGAAGCGAATTCACCCCTCCACTTT
TRBJ1-5 NA NA TRBV28 CASSTGVRPQHF TGTGCCAGCTCTACGGGGGTAAGGCCCCAGCATTTT
TRBJ1-5 NA NA TRBV6-6 CASSYSNSGGQPQHF TGTGCCAGCAGTTACTCGAATAGCGGGGGTCAGCCCCAGCATTTT
TRBJ1-5 NA NA TRBV7-9 CASSLTGDSNQPQHF TGTGCCAGCAGCCTAACGGGGGATAGCAATCAGCCCCAGCATTTT
TRBJ2-7 NA NA TRBV5-8 CASSLGLDFSEQYF TGTGCCAGCAGCTTAGGGTTAGACTTCTCCGAGCAGTACTTC
TRBJ1-1 NA few TRBV5-1 CASSLSINTEAFF TGCGCCAGCAGCTTGTCGATTAACACTGAAGCTTTCTTT
TRBJ2-2 TRBD2 NA TRBV18 CASSPPSGRTPGELFF TGTGCCAGCTCACCTCCTAGCGGGAGGACCCCCGGGGAGCTGTTTTTT
TRBJ2-5 TRBD1 NA TRBV4-1 CASSQGGQGAQETQYF TGCGCCAGCAGCCAAGGTGGACAGGGGGCTCAAGAGACCCAGTACTTC
TRBJ2-7 NA once TRBV14 CASSQDDTRSSYEQYF TGTGCCAGCAGCCAAGATGATACACGGAGCTCCTACGAGCAGTACTTC
TRBJ2-7 NA NA TRBV19 CASSINGLSYEQYF TGTGCCAGTAGTATCAATGGGCTATCCTACGAGCAGTACTTC
TRBJ2-3 TRBD2 few TRBV7-2 CASSLRREPDTQYF TGTGCCAGCAGCTTGAGGCGGGAGCCAGATACGCAGTATTTT
TRBJ2-1 NA NA TRBV14 CASSQGRYNEQFF TGTGCCAGCAGCCAAGGACGATACAATGAGCAGTTCTTC
TRBJ1-1 TRBD1 NA TRBV7-2 CASSIGQGLEAFF TGTGCCAGCAGCATCGGACAGGGGCTTGAAGCTTTCTTT
TRBJ1-2 NA NA TRBV6-1 CASSGQEGAGPYTF TGTGCCAGCAGTGGGCAAGAAGGGGCAGGACCCTACACCTTC
TRBJ2-3 TRBD1 once TRBV28 CASSRQGATDTQYF TGTGCCAGCAGTAGACAGGGGGCCACAGATACGCAGTATTTT
TRBJ2-5 TRBD1 NA TRBV5-1 CASSAGGQAQETQYF TGCGCCAGCAGCGCGGGCGGACAGGCTCAAGAGACCCAGTACTTC
TRBJ1-2 NA NA TRBV28 CASSQHSPGSGYTF TGTGCCAGCAGTCAACATAGTCCGGGGAGCGGCTACACCTTC
TRBJ1-5 TRBD1 NA TRBV2 CASSRQGSRSGSPQHF TGTGCCAGCAGTCGACAGGGGTCTCGGTCAGGTTCGCCCCAGCATTTT
TRBJ1-3 NA NA TRBV6-1 CASSVGSTSGNTIYF TGTGCCAGCAGTGTGGGGTCAACCTCTGGAAACACCATATATTTT
TRBJ1-2 NA NA TRBV11-2 CASSTLWKTIPNYGYTF TGTGCCAGCAGCACCCTCTGGAAGACCATCCCTAACTATGGCTACACCTTC
TRBJ1-3 NA NA TRBV28 CASNSGLGNTIYF TGTGCCAGCAACTCCGGACTCGGAAACACCATATATTTT
TRBJ2-5 NA NA TRBV6-5 CASSYSPETQYF TGTGCCAGCAGTTACTCACCCGAGACCCAGTACTTC
TRBJ1-2 NA NA TRBV10-1 CASSGPGGYGYTF TGCGCCAGCAGTGGTCCTGGGGGCTATGGCTACACCTTC
TRBJ2-7 NA once TRBV6-1 CASLPRPTSSYEQYF TGTGCCAGCCTCCCCCGACCCACGAGCTCCTACGAGCAGTACTTC